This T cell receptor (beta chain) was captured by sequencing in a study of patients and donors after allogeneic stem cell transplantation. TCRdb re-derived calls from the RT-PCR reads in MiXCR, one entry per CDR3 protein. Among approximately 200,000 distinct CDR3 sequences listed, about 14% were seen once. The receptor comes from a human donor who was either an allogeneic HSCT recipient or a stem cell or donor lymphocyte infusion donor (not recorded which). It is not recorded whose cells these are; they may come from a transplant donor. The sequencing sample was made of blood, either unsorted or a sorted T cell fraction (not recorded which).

DNA for the CDR3: TGTGCCAGCGCGGACAGGGTGATAAATGAGCAGTTCTTC. Protein product: CASADRVINEQFF. The V gene is TRBV27, the J gene TRBJ2-1; 8 positions match TRBD1. The CDR3 covers 13 residues. The V and J ends lost 8 bases and 7 bases, in that order; junction bases with no gene match: 7. Per the germline V gene, CDR1 is MNHEY and CDR2 is SMNVEV (reference sequence).